Listed below are T cell receptor beta chains from one sample, sequenced in a study of T cell responses to AZD1222 COVID-19 vaccine. Produced via immunoSEQ multiplex PCR; TCRdb's table is partial and in-frame only. The top ten hold more than 13% of the sample, which has 90,000 to 100,000 clones, about four fifths seen once. Sequencing was performed on peripheral blood, taken 28 days after the second AZD1222 dose. The receptors were sampled from an adult who received the AZD1222 COVID-19 vaccine. The CDR3 runs from the conserved cysteine through the conserved F or W. Fields, in order: clone size, D gene, V gene, CDR3 length, J gene, CDR3 DNA, CDR3 protein. D genes are given only for firm matches. Size values are once, few and many counts, or a class for expanded clones, and some rows have none.

clone_size: -
d_call: -
v_call: TRBV11-3
cdr3_length: 14
j_call: TRBJ1-1
cdr3_nt: TGTGCCAGCAGCTCCGACGGCGGGAACACTGAAGCTTTCTTT
cdr3_aa: CASSSDGGNTEAFF

clone_size: -
d_call: -
v_call: TRBV5-6
cdr3_length: 12
j_call: TRBJ1-2
cdr3_nt: TGTGCCAGCAGCCCTTCTGGGGTGGGCTACACCTTC
cdr3_aa: CASSPSGVGYTF

clone_size: -
d_call: -
v_call: TRBV6-5
cdr3_length: 13
j_call: TRBJ2-1
cdr3_nt: TGTGCCAGCAATCAGCTTTCCTACAATGAGCAGTTCTTC
cdr3_aa: CASNQLSYNEQFF

clone_size: -
d_call: TRBD1
v_call: TRBV5-5
cdr3_length: 19
j_call: TRBJ1-4
cdr3_nt: TGTGCCAGCAGCTTCCAACCGGGACAGGGGGCTACCCTTAATGAAAAACTGTTTTTT
cdr3_aa: CASSFQPGQGATLNEKLFF

clone_size: once
d_call: TRBD1
v_call: TRBV6-2/TRBV6-3
cdr3_length: 15
j_call: TRBJ1-6
cdr3_nt: TGTGCCAGCAGCGACCCGGGACAGGGGAAATCACCCCTCCACTTT
cdr3_aa: CASSDPGQGKSPLHF

clone_size: -
d_call: TRBD2
v_call: TRBV5-1
cdr3_length: 17
j_call: TRBJ2-3
cdr3_nt: TGCGCCAGCAGCTTGGTGGGAGGGGACGGTAATGCAGATACGCAGTATTTT
cdr3_aa: CASSLVGGDGNADTQYF

clone_size: -
d_call: -
v_call: TRBV18
cdr3_length: 13
j_call: TRBJ2-7
cdr3_nt: TGTGCCAGCACCGTGACAGACAACTACGAGCAGTACTTC
cdr3_aa: CASTVTDNYEQYF

clone_size: -
d_call: TRBD1
v_call: TRBV29-1
cdr3_length: 14
j_call: TRBJ2-7
cdr3_nt: TGCAGCGCCGAGGGGACAGGGGGCTTCAACGAGCAGTACTTC
cdr3_aa: CSAEGTGGFNEQYF

clone_size: -
d_call: -
v_call: TRBV9
cdr3_length: 15
j_call: TRBJ1-2
cdr3_nt: TGTGCCAGCAGCCCAGGCTCTCCCGGGGACTATGGCTACACCTTC
cdr3_aa: CASSPGSPGDYGYTF

clone_size: -
d_call: TRBD1
v_call: TRBV11-2
cdr3_length: 15
j_call: TRBJ2-1
cdr3_nt: TGTGCCAGCAGCACCCCGGACAGGGGGTACAATGAGCAGTTCTTC
cdr3_aa: CASSTPDRGYNEQFF

clone_size: -
d_call: -
v_call: TRBV4-3
cdr3_length: 16
j_call: TRBJ1-2
cdr3_nt: TGCGCCAGCAGTTCCCTAGTTGGAGAACTCGGCTATGGCTACACCTTC
cdr3_aa: CASSSLVGELGYGYTF

clone_size: -
d_call: -
v_call: TRBV7-2
cdr3_length: 16
j_call: TRBJ2-2
cdr3_nt: TGTGCCAGCAGCCCATTTGGCGGGGCGAACACCGGGGAGCTGTTTTTT
cdr3_aa: CASSPFGGANTGELFF

clone_size: once
d_call: TRBD1
v_call: TRBV7-8
cdr3_length: 17
j_call: TRBJ1-5
cdr3_nt: TGTGCCAGCAGCTTAAAAGTTGGGCAGGGGGCTGCTCAGCCCCAGCATTTT
cdr3_aa: CASSLKVGQGAAQPQHF

clone_size: -
d_call: -
v_call: TRBV30
cdr3_length: 13
j_call: TRBJ2-7
cdr3_nt: TGTGCCTGGAGTGAATCCGGTTTTGGAGAGCAGTACTTC
cdr3_aa: CAWSESGFGEQYF

clone_size: -
d_call: -
v_call: TRBV11-2
cdr3_length: 13
j_call: TRBJ1-2
cdr3_nt: TGTGCCAGCAGCGAGCAGGTAAAGGATGGCTACACCTTC
cdr3_aa: CASSEQVKDGYTF

clone_size: -
d_call: -
v_call: TRBV5-1
cdr3_length: 14
j_call: TRBJ1-2
cdr3_nt: TGCGCCAGCAGCTTGGATAGGGGCTGGGATGGCTACACCTTC
cdr3_aa: CASSLDRGWDGYTF

clone_size: -
d_call: -
v_call: TRBV5-5
cdr3_length: 11
j_call: TRBJ2-7
cdr3_nt: TGTGCCAGCAGGCTTTCCTACGAGCAGTACTTC
cdr3_aa: CASRLSYEQYF

clone_size: once
d_call: -
v_call: TRBV7-9
cdr3_length: 16
j_call: TRBJ2-3
cdr3_nt: TGTGCCAGCAGCTTAGGTGGCGGGACGGTGGCCGATACGCAGTATTTT
cdr3_aa: CASSLGGGTVADTQYF

clone_size: -
d_call: -
v_call: TRBV5-1
cdr3_length: 12
j_call: TRBJ2-1
cdr3_nt: TGCGCCAGCAGCTTGGAGGGCAATGAGCAGTTCTTC
cdr3_aa: CASSLEGNEQFF

clone_size: few
d_call: TRBD1
v_call: TRBV6-5
cdr3_length: 15
j_call: TRBJ1-3
cdr3_nt: TGTGCCAGCGGAACAGGGGGCATCTCTGGAAACACCATATATTTT
cdr3_aa: CASGTGGISGNTIYF

clone_size: -
d_call: -
v_call: TRBV4-3
cdr3_length: 13
j_call: TRBJ1-3
cdr3_nt: TGCGCCAGCAGCCAAGATCGGGGTTTGACCATATATTTT
cdr3_aa: CASSQDRGLTIYF

clone_size: -
d_call: TRBD1
v_call: TRBV9
cdr3_length: 15
j_call: TRBJ1-3
cdr3_nt: TGTGCCAGCAGTTTTACAGGGGCAACTGGAAACACCATATATTTT
cdr3_aa: CASSFTGATGNTIYF

clone_size: -
d_call: TRBD2
v_call: TRBV5-4
cdr3_length: 17
j_call: TRBJ2-7
cdr3_nt: TGTGCCAGCAGCCAGGGACTAGCGGGACCCACCATGGACGAGCAGTACTTC
cdr3_aa: CASSQGLAGPTMDEQYF

clone_size: -
d_call: -
v_call: TRBV7-7
cdr3_length: 14
j_call: TRBJ2-3
cdr3_nt: TGTGCCAGCAGCACGGAACCCGGCACAGATACGCAGTATTTT
cdr3_aa: CASSTEPGTDTQYF

clone_size: -
d_call: -
v_call: TRBV10-3
cdr3_length: 17
j_call: TRBJ2-3
cdr3_nt: TGTGCCATCAGTGATATCTTGGGAACCCCTAGCACAGATACGCAGTATTTT
cdr3_aa: CAISDILGTPSTDTQYF

clone_size: once
d_call: -
v_call: TRBV24-1
cdr3_length: 13
j_call: TRBJ2-3
cdr3_nt: TGTGCCACCAGTGGGTCAGAGTCAGATACGCAGTATTTT
cdr3_aa: CATSGSESDTQYF

clone_size: -
d_call: -
v_call: TRBV18
cdr3_length: 15
j_call: TRBJ1-6
cdr3_nt: TGTGCCAGCTCGCAGATTTCCGGGACTGATTCACCCCTCCACTTT
cdr3_aa: CASSQISGTDSPLHF

clone_size: -
d_call: -
v_call: TRBV19
cdr3_length: 14
j_call: TRBJ2-1
cdr3_nt: TGTGCCAGTAAGGACGGGGCCCTACAGAATGAGCAGTTCTTC
cdr3_aa: CASKDGALQNEQFF

clone_size: -
d_call: -
v_call: TRBV6-1
cdr3_length: 15
j_call: TRBJ2-1
cdr3_nt: TGTGCCAGCAGTGAACTGGGGCATGGGTACAATGAGCAGTTCTTC
cdr3_aa: CASSELGHGYNEQFF

clone_size: -
d_call: -
v_call: TRBV28
cdr3_length: 15
j_call: TRBJ1-5
cdr3_nt: TGTGCCAGCAGGTCTCGGACCAGGGGCAATCAGCCCCAGCATTTT
cdr3_aa: CASRSRTRGNQPQHF

clone_size: -
d_call: -
v_call: TRBV10-3
cdr3_length: 14
j_call: TRBJ1-6
cdr3_nt: TGTGCCATCAGGCCGGGACACTCAAATTCACCCCTCCACTTT
cdr3_aa: CAIRPGHSNSPLHF

clone_size: -
d_call: -
v_call: TRBV18
cdr3_length: 15
j_call: TRBJ2-7
cdr3_nt: TGTGCCAGCTCACCACAAGAGTCGTCGGGGGCCGAGCAGTACTTC
cdr3_aa: CASSPQESSGAEQYF

clone_size: -
d_call: TRBD2
v_call: TRBV11-3
cdr3_length: 17
j_call: TRBJ2-1
cdr3_nt: TGTGCCAGCAGCTTAGGACTAGCGGGGGGGCCGTACAATGAGCAGTTCTTC
cdr3_aa: CASSLGLAGGPYNEQFF

clone_size: -
d_call: TRBD2
v_call: TRBV4-3
cdr3_length: 13
j_call: TRBJ2-5
cdr3_nt: TGCGCCAGCAGCCGGGACGGGAGGGGGACCCAGTACTTC
cdr3_aa: CASSRDGRGTQYF

clone_size: -
d_call: TRBD1
v_call: TRBV5-1
cdr3_length: 15
j_call: TRBJ1-4
cdr3_nt: TGCGCCAGCAGCCTGGCGGGGACAGGGGTCGGAAAACTGTTTTTT
cdr3_aa: CASSLAGTGVGKLFF

clone_size: -
d_call: TRBD1
v_call: TRBV28
cdr3_length: 13
j_call: TRBJ2-7
cdr3_nt: TGTGCCAGCAGTGACAGGGGGCGAAACGAGCAGTACTTC
cdr3_aa: CASSDRGRNEQYF

clone_size: -
d_call: -
v_call: TRBV2
cdr3_length: 14
j_call: TRBJ2-7
cdr3_nt: TGTGCCAGCAGTGAAGGGCCCTACCTATACGAGCAGTACTTC
cdr3_aa: CASSEGPYLYEQYF

clone_size: once
d_call: TRBD2
v_call: TRBV9
cdr3_length: 17
j_call: TRBJ2-3
cdr3_nt: TGTGCCAGCAGCTCCACTAGCGCCTACGCTAGCACAGATACGCAGTATTTT
cdr3_aa: CASSSTSAYASTDTQYF

clone_size: -
d_call: -
v_call: TRBV2
cdr3_length: 13
j_call: TRBJ2-1
cdr3_nt: TGTGCCACCTTATACGCACAGGGTTCGGAGCAGTTCTTC
cdr3_aa: CATLYAQGSEQFF